The 3 T cell receptor beta chains below all came from one sample that was sequenced in a study of tumour-infiltrating T cells in Burkitt lymphoma. TCRdb's copy holds only in-frame clones and misses some; the assay was immunoSEQ multiplex PCR. Here the sample spans over 5,000 clones, over 9% being singletons. Sequenced sample: tumor tissue. The source is a human donor with diffuse large B-cell lymphoma.

This clone has a handful of counts. The chain joins TRBV7-2 to TRBJ2-1, with 7 bases fitting TRBD1. This CDR3 is built from 15 residues. Trimming took 1 base from V and 4 from J; bases not matched to a gene: 4. The V gene's germline CDR1 is SGHTA and CDR2 FQGNSA. CDR3 region: CASSLGGTAYNEQFF. The CDR3 DNA reads as TGTGCCAGCAGCTTAGGGGGGACAGCATACAATGAGCAGTTCTTC.

The rearrangement links TRBV13 to TRBJ1-3; 9 bases are shared with TRBD1. Unmatched junction bases numbered 5, after V lost 5 bases and J lost 6 bases. CDR1 and CDR2 from the germline V gene are PRHDT and FYEKMQ (reference sequence). CDR3 length: 14 amino acids. The CDR3 nucleotides read TGTGCCAGCAGCCGCGACAGGGGGGTAAACACCATATATTTT. Encoded protein: CASSRDRGVNTIYF. The variable domain in full, completed from reference TRBV13 and TRBJ1-3, reads AAGVIQSPRHLIKEKRETATLKCYPIPRHDTVYWYQQGPGQDPQFLISFYEKMQSDKGSIPDRFSAQQFSDYHSELNMSSLELGDSALYFCASSRDRGVNTIYFGEGSWLTVV.

This clone has a handful of counts. V and J are TRBV4-2 and TRBJ2-1; TRBD2 matches 16 bases. V was clipped by 9 bases and J by 0 bases; unmatched bases: 8. The CDR3 is made up of 18 amino acids. The germline gives CDR1 LGHNA, CDR2 YNFKEQ. The CDR3: CARGPGLAGGLSYNEQFF. The DNA for the CDR3 is TGTGCCAGAGGCCCGGGACTAGCGGGGGGGCTCTCCTACAATGAGCAGTTCTTC.